Listed here are 29 T cell receptor beta chains from one sample, sequenced in a study of shared T cell receptors in the human thymus. The protocol was immunoSEQ multiplex PCR, while the TCRdb copy is restricted to in-frame clones and leaves out a portion. The repertoire holds approximately 400,000 clones, with 85% to 95% as singletons. Material for sequencing was thymocytes. Every receptor here comes from a human donor.

V usage is TRBV5-1 and J usage is TRBJ2-7; 8 bases line up with TRBD2. Germline trimming cut 0 bases from V and 1 base from J; bases unmatched to any gene: 3. The germline V gene has CDR1 SGHRS and CDR2 YFSETQ. The CDR3 runs to 15 residues. The CDR3 bases are TGCGCCAGCAGCTTGGCAGCTAGCGGGTCCTACGAGCAGTACTTC. It translates to CASSLAASGSYEQYF.

The gene calls are TRBV6-1 and TRBJ2-5, with TRBD2 as a possible D gene (6 bases). Trimming shortened V by 8 bases and J by 9 bases, and 16 bases separated the two germline ends. This CDR3 is built from 12 residues. Germline CDR1 is MNHNS and CDR2 is SASEGT. The CDR3 reads CASGTGTLAQYF. The CDR3, as DNA: TGTGCCAGCGGAACCGGGACTTTGGCCCAGTACTTC.

This clone appeared a single time. This rearrangement joins TRBV10-3 to TRBJ2-7; tentative D call: TRBD1 (6 bases). Trimming cost V 3 bases and J 0 bases, with 12 bases left between them. This CDR3 spans 15 amino acids. Per germline, CDR1 ENHRY and CDR2 SYGVKD. The CDR3 sequence is CAISDFDRTSYEQYF. The CDR3 DNA is TGTGCCATCAGTGATTTCGACAGGACCTCCTACGAGCAGTACTTC.

The rearrangement uses TRBV30 and TRBJ2-7; D might be TRBD2 (6 bases). V was clipped by 4 bases and J by 7 bases, with 14 bases between them. CDR1 is GTSNPN, CDR2 SVGIG, per germline (reference sequence). There are 12 residues in the CDR3. The CDR3 bases are TGTGCCTGGATAAGGACGGGAGTGGAGCAGTACTTC. Translation: CAWIRTGVEQYF.

The gene calls are TRBV29-1 and TRBJ1-2; TRBD1 matches 9 bases. Germline CDR1 reads SQVTM; CDR2 reads ANQGSEA. The CDR3 runs to 13 residues. V gave up 7 bases and J gave up 0 bases; unmatched junction bases: 3. CDR3 nucleotides: TGCAGCGCCCGGACAGGGGCTAACTATGGCTACACCTTC. Translated: CSARTGANYGYTF.

The gene calls are TRBV16 and TRBJ2-2; D is perhaps TRBD1 (6 bases). CDR3 length: 15 residues. V was cut by 2 bases and J by 0 bases, with 7 bases left in between. Germline values: CDR1 KGHSY, CDR2 FQNENV. This CDR3 is CASSQGTTNTGELFF. In DNA form, the CDR3 reads TGTGCCAGCAGCCAAGGGACAACGAACACCGGGGAGCTGTTTTTT.

In this sample, this clone turned up once. V and J are TRBV5-1 and TRBJ2-1; 9 bases map to TRBD1. Losses at the gene ends were 3 bases for V and 5 bases for J; bases not matched to a gene: 15. Germline lookup yields CDR1 SGHRS and CDR2 YFSETQ. The CDR3 loop spans 18 amino acids. The CDR3 spells CASSWDRVREVGNNEQFF. CDR3 nucleotides: TGCGCCAGCAGCTGGGACAGGGTAAGGGAGGTGGGAAACAATGAGCAGTTCTTC.

The chain combines TRBV10-3 with TRBJ1-1; D unresolved. V was cut by 0 bases and J by 2 bases, with 10 bases left in between. This CDR3 spans 15 amino acids. CDR1 is ENHRY and CDR2 is SYGVKD in the germline V gene. CDR3 sequence reads: CAISESTNTNTEAFF. CDR3 nucleotide sequence: TGTGCCATCAGTGAGTCCACTAATACAAACACTGAAGCTTTCTTT.

The V call is TRBV28, the J call TRBJ1-1; no reliable D call. Germline V gene data show CDR1 as MDHEN and CDR2 as SYDVKM. V was shortened by 6 bases and J by 5 bases, with 13 bases between the two germline ends. The CDR3 contains 13 residues. This CDR3 is CASSPTKATEAFF. DNA for the CDR3: TGTGCCAGCAGCCCCACGAAGGCGACTGAAGCTTTCTTT.

This clone was observed a single time. The rearrangement uses TRBV6-1 and TRBJ1-2; possible D gene TRBD1, 5 bases. The CDR3 has 12 amino acids. V lost 5 bases and J lost 8, with 12 bases in between. Germline V gene sequence: CDR1 MNHNS, CDR2 SASEGT. The CDR3 DNA follows: TGTGCCAGCAGTCACCAGGGTCGGGGCTACACCTTC. The encoded protein is CASSHQGRGYTF.

This clone was recorded once. The chain uses TRBV29-1 and TRBJ2-5; possibly TRBD2 for D (6 bases). The CDR3 runs 13 residues. The V end lost 7 bases, the J end lost 5 bases, and 17 bases lay between the germline ends. Looked up from germline, CDR1 is SQVTM and CDR2 is ANQGSEA. CDR3 protein: CSGRLGREETQYF. The CDR3 coding sequence is TGCAGCGGACGCCTAGGACGGGAGGAGACCCAGTACTTC.

In regard to this clone: One end of the junction varies from germline; a read error may be responsible. Additional DNA sequences in this sample encode the identical CDR3. The genes are TRBV15 and TRBJ2-7; D may be TRBD1 (6 bases). This CDR3 comprises 17 residues. Per the germline V gene, CDR1 is LNHNV and CDR2 is YYDKDF (reference sequence). In DNA form, the CDR3 reads TGTGCCACTAGCAGGAGAGCTCCGGGACACTTCTCCTACGAGCAGTACTTC. Translated, it gives CATSRRAPGHFSYEQYF.

The chain employs TRBV19 and TRBJ2-7; 9 nucleotides match TRBD1. Germline V gene data show CDR1 as LNHDA and CDR2 as SQIVND (reference sequence). The ends lost 1 base at V and 2 bases at J; junction bases unmatched: 9. The CDR3 loop spans 17 amino acids. DNA of the CDR3: TGTGCCAGTAGTATAGCTCTACCGGGACAGGGAGCCTACGAGCAGTACTTC. Its protein is CASSIALPGQGAYEQYF.

The J gene is TRBJ1-1, the V gene TRBV28; D unresolved. V lost 5 bases, J lost 3 bases, and 10 bases lay in between. The CDR3 runs to 13 residues. In germline, CDR1 is MDHEN, CDR2 SYDVKM. DNA of the CDR3: TGTGCCAGCAGTCCACGGGCCGACACTGAAGCTTTCTTT. This gives the protein CASSPRADTEAFF.

The chain combines TRBV19 with TRBJ1-5, with D unresolved. This CDR3 is built from 16 residues. Trimming removed 5 bases at V and 0 bases at J, with 14 bases between. Looked up from germline, CDR1 is LNHDA and CDR2 is SQIVND (reference sequence). CDR3 sequence (DNA): TGTGCCAGTAGTGTGGCTCGATTGTATAGCAATCAGCCCCAGCATTTT. Its protein product is CASSVARLYSNQPQHF.

The chain carries TRBV19 and TRBJ1-5; 9 bases agree with TRBD1. Trimming at V came to 5 bases and at J to 1 base, leaving 9 bases not matched to a gene. This CDR3 region has 17 residues. Germline V CDR1 and CDR2: LNHDA, SQIVND (reference sequence). CDR3 nucleotide sequence: TGTGCCAGTAGTTCACCGGGACAGGGTTTAAGCAATCAGCCCCAGCATTTT. This codes for CASSSPGQGLSNQPQHF.

The rearrangement joins TRBV7-2 to TRBJ2-2, with 8 positions matching TRBD2. The J segment lost 6 bases and the V segment lost 1 base, leaving 10 bases of the junction unmatched. There are 17 residues in the CDR3. CDR1 SGHTA and CDR2 FQGNSA come from the germline V gene. This CDR3 reads CASSLVWRGVLSGELFF. CDR3 nucleotide sequence: TGTGCCAGCAGCTTAGTTTGGCGGGGGGTCCTTTCCGGGGAGCTGTTTTTT.

The V call is TRBV6-5, the J call TRBJ2-5; 12 nucleotides match TRBD2. The length of the CDR3 is 15 residues. The ends lost 7 bases at V and 5 bases at J; junction bases unmatched: 8. The germline CDR1 and CDR2 sequences are MNHEY and SVGAGI. The CDR3 region is CASTDNLAGGETQYF. DNA for the CDR3: TGTGCCAGCACTGACAATCTAGCGGGAGGGGAGACCCAGTACTTC.

This clone was recorded only once. The CDR3 region has the DNA TGTGCCAGCAGCTTGCGTGCTTCCTACGAGCAGTACTTC. Protein product: CASSLRASYEQYF. The chain uses TRBV5-4 and TRBJ2-7; D not resolved. The CDR3 contains 13 residues. V lost 1 base, J lost 1 base, and 6 bases lay in between. Germline CDR1 SGHNT, CDR2 YYREEE (reference sequence).

J is TRBJ2-3 and V is TRBV7-3; 9 bases line up with TRBD2. The germline CDR1 and CDR2 sequences are SGHTA and FQGTGA. J lost 6 bases, V lost 5 bases, and 9 bases had no gene match. This CDR3 has 15 residues. In DNA form, the CDR3 reads TGTGCCAGCAGCCCGTTAGCGGGAGCCCCGGATACGCAGTATTTT. Its protein product is CASSPLAGAPDTQYF.

J is TRBJ1-1 and V is TRBV20-1; D ambiguous. The length of the CDR3 is 9 residues. Germline assignment: CDR1 DFQATT and CDR2 SNEGSKA (reference sequence). CDR3 sequence reads: CRPESEAFF. The DNA for the CDR3 is TGCAGACCCGAAAGTGAAGCTTTCTTT.

V is TRBV27 and J is TRBJ2-1; the D is unclear. The CDR3 loop spans 16 amino acids. V lost 2 bases, J lost 4 bases, and 15 bases lay in between. Looked up from germline, CDR1 is MNHEY and CDR2 is SMNVEV (reference sequence). For the CDR3, the DNA is TGTGCCAGCAGTTTAAGGATAACTGGGCGATACAATGAGCAGTTCTTC. Translation gives CASSLRITGRYNEQFF.

The J gene is TRBJ1-2, the V gene TRBV6-5; the match to TRBD1 covers 7 bases. Germline CDR1 MNHEY, CDR2 SVGAGI. V lost 6 bases and J lost 4; bases outside the gene matches: 5. CDR3 length equals 13 residues. DNA of the CDR3: TGTGCCAGCAGCCCCGGGACAGTCTATGGCTACACCTTC. As protein: CASSPGTVYGYTF.

This chain joins TRBV27 and TRBJ2-3; 13 positions agree with TRBD2. The germline gives CDR1 MNHEY, CDR2 SMNVEV (reference sequence). The V segment lost 5 bases and the J segment 6 bases; nucleotides outside the gene matches: 11. The CDR3 sequence is 17 residues long. The CDR3 is CASSPRAGLAGVDTQYF. The CDR3 region has the DNA TGTGCCAGCAGTCCCCGTGCCGGACTAGCGGGGGTTGATACGCAGTATTTT.

This chain uses TRBV7-9 with TRBJ2-7; perhaps TRBD2 as D (5 bases). V was trimmed by 5 bases and J by 3 bases, leaving 11 bases between them. CDR1 and CDR2 (germline): SEHNR, FQNEAQ (reference sequence). This CDR3 has 13 residues. CDR3 residues: CASSRRENYEQYF. As DNA, the CDR3 is TGTGCCAGCAGCCGTAGGGAGAACTACGAGCAGTACTTC.

This chain's CDR3 is CASSWGGTSDTDTQYF. In DNA form, the CDR3 reads TGTGCCAGCAGCTGGGGCGGGACTAGCGACACAGATACGCAGTATTTT. The chain employs TRBV11-3 and TRBJ2-3, with TRBD2 matching 10 bases. Germline lookup yields CDR1 SGHNT and CDR2 YENEEA. J was trimmed by 2 bases and V by 4 bases; bases with no gene match: 6. The CDR3 sequence is 16 residues long.

This chain links TRBV15 with TRBJ2-5, with 11 bases that match TRBD2. The V gene end was trimmed by 0 bases and the J gene end by 2 bases; junction bases not matched to a gene: 11. The CDR3 runs to 19 residues. CDR1 and CDR2 (germline): LNHNV, YYDKDF (reference sequence). The CDR3, as DNA: TGTGCCACCAGCAGAGATCCCCCCCTAGCGGGAGGAGAACAAGAGACCCAGTACTTC. Encoded protein: CATSRDPPLAGGEQETQYF.

For this clone: A junction end diverges from the germline sequence, so it may reflect a read error. Other DNA sequences from this sample encode an identical CDR3 as well. The V and J genes are TRBV10-1 and TRBJ2-7; no firm D call. CDR3 length: 13 residues. Germline V gene lookup returns CDR1 WNHNN and CDR2 SYGVQD (reference sequence). The CDR3 sequence: CASSRVDAYEQYF. The CDR3 coding sequence is TGCGCCAGTTCTCGGGTCGATGCCTACGAACAGTACTTC.

The CDR3 DNA reads as TGCAGCGTGGACACGGGCGAGCAGTACTTC. It specifies CSVDTGEQYF. This chain links TRBV29-1 with TRBJ2-7; maybe TRBD1 (5 bases). CDR1 is SQVTM, CDR2 ANQGSEA, per germline. The CDR3 is 10 amino acids. Trimming pared 6 bases from V and 6 bases from J, leaving 9 bases between.